This T cell receptor beta chain was obtained from a study of radiotherapy plus CTLA-4 blockade in lung cancer. Study in general: The study recorded objective responses in about 20% of patients and disease control in 31%. Study-wide points: Expansion in blood of tumor-derived TCR clones was seen after radiotherapy plus ipilimumab.

The V gene's germline CDR1 is SQVTM and CDR2 ANQGSEA. Trimming left V 5 bases short and J 4 bases short, with 14 bases between. There are 13 residues in the CDR3. Receiving focal radiation plus CTLA-4 blockade with ipilimumab were patients who had chemo-refractory metastatic non-small-cell lung cancer. With regard to this clone: Its antigen is undetermined.

Sequencing was performed with immunoSEQ multiplex PCR; in TCRdb, only in-frame clones are kept and a portion is missing. The sample records tens of thousands of clones, 70% to 90% being singletons. The chain employs TRBV29-1 and TRBJ1-1; the D gene is possibly TRBD1 (5 bases). This TCR derives from a human donor with non-small cell lung cancer that progressed on radiotherapy plus ipilimumab. This specimen was peripheral blood, taken from a patient treated with radiotherapy plus ipilimumab. CDR3 region: CSVRGGIATEAFF. CDR3 coding DNA: TGCAGCGTTCGTGGGGGGATCGCCACTGAAGCTTTCTTT.